The 16 T cell receptor beta chains presented below share a single source sample, sequenced in a study of cytomegalovirus exposure and HLA in healthy donors. In the PCR, 60 Vbeta and 13 Jbeta primers were used. TCRdb's table, derived via immunoSEQ multiplex PCR, lists solely in-frame clones and lacks some. This table has about 150,000 clones, approximately 74% appearing once. The material sequenced was PBMCs. The receptors derive from a man aged 18 to 30 in good health and CMV-seronegative.

CDR3 in DNA: TGTGCCAGCAAGTCCTATAGCAATCAGCCCCAGCATTTT. It encodes CASKSYSNQPQHF. The chain uses TRBV28 and TRBJ1-5; D remains ambiguous. With 7 bases removed from V and 0 bases from J, the gap between germline ends came to 7 bases. The CDR3 spans 13 residues. Looked up from germline, CDR1 is MDHEN and CDR2 is SYDVKM.

The rearrangement uses TRBV6-5 and TRBJ1-4; maybe TRBD1 (5 bases). CDR1 and CDR2 (germline): MNHEY, SVGAGI. V was clipped by 5 bases and J by 1 base, with 11 bases between them. The CDR3 has 15 residues. Here the CDR3 DNA reads TGTGCCAGCAGTCGGGCGGGGGTAACTAATGAAAAACTGTTTTTT. Translating it yields CASSRAGVTNEKLFF.

CDR3 region: CASRGEAQETQYF. In nucleotides, the CDR3 is TGCGCCAGCAGGGGGGAGGCCCAAGAGACCCAGTACTTC. The rearrangement links TRBV5-1 to TRBJ2-5; tentatively, D is TRBD2 (6 bases). The germline gives CDR1 SGHRS, CDR2 YFSETQ. The CDR3 runs to 13 residues. Between the trimmed V and J ends, which lost 5 bases and 1 base, there was a span of 9 bases.

The chain couples TRBV5-1 to TRBJ2-3, with 8 positions matching TRBD2. The trim removed 4 bases at V and 5 bases at J, leaving 18 bases unmatched. The CDR3 contains 18 residues. Per germline, CDR1 SGHRS and CDR2 YFSETQ. The CDR3 reads CASSPPASGSSRGDTQYF. The DNA for the CDR3 is TGCGCCAGCAGCCCCCCGGCTAGCGGGTCCTCCCGGGGAGATACGCAGTATTTT.

This clone was seen only once. This sequence joins TRBV18 and TRBJ2-2, with TRBD1 matching 8 bases. This CDR3 has 15 residues. Germline V gene lookup returns CDR1 KGHSH and CDR2 LQKENI. Trimming at V came to 2 bases and at J to 4 bases, leaving 3 bases not matched to a gene. The CDR3 DNA is TGTGCCAGCTCACCAATAACAGGGGGCACCGGGGAGCTGTTTTTT. This translates into CASSPITGGTGELFF.

The V call is TRBV27, the J call TRBJ2-3, with TRBD2 identical over 16 bases. V dropped 6 bases and J dropped 5; count of bases not matched to a gene: 14. CDR3 size: 19 residues. CDR1 and CDR2 (germline): MNHEY, SMNVEV (reference sequence). The CDR3 here is CASRSGLAGGLIKGDTQYF. The CDR3 DNA follows: TGTGCCAGCAGGTCGGGACTAGCGGGGGGGCTCATAAAGGGAGATACGCAGTATTTT.

This clone was counted between two and nine times. The chain employs TRBV5-5 and TRBJ2-3; 8 nucleotides align to TRBD1. After removal of 2 bases from V and 0 bases from J, the junction contained 8 bases not matched to a gene. Germline loops: CDR1 SGHKS, CDR2 YYEKEE (reference sequence). The CDR3 is made up of 17 amino acids. In DNA, the CDR3 is TGTGCCAGCAGCTTTGGACAGGGCCGTATTAGCACAGATACGCAGTATTTT. This sequence encodes CASSFGQGRISTDTQYF.

This clone was recorded a few times. This chain connects TRBV5-1 to TRBJ2-1; D might be TRBD1 (6 bases). The germline V and J ends were trimmed by 2 bases and 6 bases, with 15 bases remaining between them. The CDR3 runs 15 residues. From germline, CDR1 is SGHRS and CDR2 YFSETQ. The CDR3 region is CASSLSGTSGNEQFF. The CDR3 region has the DNA TGCGCCAGCAGCTTATCCGGGACATCAGGCAATGAGCAGTTCTTC.

The chain links TRBV20-1 to TRBJ2-2; D remains unclear. Trimming cost V 5 bases and J 5 bases, with 6 bases left between them. CDR3 length equals 11 residues. Looked up from germline, CDR1 is DFQATT and CDR2 is SNEGSKA (reference sequence). CDR3 loop: CSADGTGELFF. The CDR3 region has the DNA TGCAGTGCTGACGGGACCGGGGAGCTGTTTTTT.

The chain couples TRBV7-8 to TRBJ2-1; 7 bases fit TRBD2. Trimming at V came to 1 base and at J to 8 bases, leaving 11 bases not matched to a gene. The germline gives CDR1 SGHVS, CDR2 FQNEAQ. The CDR3 loop spans 16 amino acids. CDR3 in DNA: TGTGCCAGCAGCTTAGTTCCGCGGGGGTCTGTGTATGAGCAGTTCTTC. Translated: CASSLVPRGSVYEQFF.

The rearrangement uses TRBV4-1 and TRBJ1-5, with D possibly matching TRBD1 (5 bases). The CDR3 extends over 16 amino acids. CDR1 and CDR2 from the germline V gene are MGHRA and YSYEKL. V lost 2 bases, J lost 5 bases, and 16 bases lay in between. The CDR3 loop reads CASSQFETDQYQPQHF. The CDR3 nucleotides are TGCGCCAGCAGCCAATTCGAGACAGATCAATATCAGCCCCAGCATTTT.

V and J are TRBV14 and TRBJ2-1; tentative D call: TRBD2 (5 bases). The CDR3 covers 18 residues. Between the trimmed V and J ends, which lost 0 bases and 4 bases, there was a span of 19 bases. The germline gives CDR1 SGHDN, CDR2 FVKESK. The CDR3 region has the DNA TGTGCCAGCAGCCAAGATCATACTGACTACAGCCCATACAATGAGCAGTTCTTC. Translated: CASSQDHTDYSPYNEQFF.

Comment on this clone: At one end, the junction sequence differs from germline, possibly due to a read error. V usage is TRBV28 and J usage is TRBJ1-1, with D maybe TRBD1 (6 bases). The CDR3 sequence is 12 residues long. Germline CDR1 MDHEN, CDR2 SYDVKM. CDR3 residues: CTSSPQGRGCSF. CDR3 nucleotide sequence: TGTACCAGCAGCCCACAGGGTCGAGGGTGCTCCTTT.

The chain couples TRBV6-5 to TRBJ1-2; D is uncertain. The CDR3 consists of 14 residues. Germline V CDR1 and CDR2: MNHEY, SVGAGI. V lost 4 bases to trimming and J lost 8 bases, with 17 bases between them. CDR3 DNA sequence: TGTGCCAGCAGTTTCTCGGGCTTTTCCAACGGCTACACCTTC. It codes for CASSFSGFSNGYTF.

This clone has just a few counts. The chain recombines TRBV5-1 with TRBJ2-3, with 7 bases identical to TRBD1. Germline CDR1 is SGHRS and CDR2 is YFSETQ. Germline trimming cut 3 bases from V and 1 base from J; bases unmatched to any gene: 2. CDR3 length: 14 residues. The CDR3: CASSWDSRTDTQYF. The CDR3 bases are TGCGCCAGCAGCTGGGACAGTCGCACAGATACGCAGTATTTT.

The genes are TRBV4-3 and TRBJ2-1; TRBD2 might be the D (6 bases). Germline V gene lookup returns CDR1 LGHNA and CDR2 YSLEER. Trimming stripped 4 bases from V and 6 bases from J, with 19 bases between. This CDR3 has 16 amino acids. CDR3 DNA: TGCGCCAGCAGCCGAATCCCCCGGGACTCTCTCAATGAGCAGTTCTTC. Its protein product is CASSRIPRDSLNEQFF.